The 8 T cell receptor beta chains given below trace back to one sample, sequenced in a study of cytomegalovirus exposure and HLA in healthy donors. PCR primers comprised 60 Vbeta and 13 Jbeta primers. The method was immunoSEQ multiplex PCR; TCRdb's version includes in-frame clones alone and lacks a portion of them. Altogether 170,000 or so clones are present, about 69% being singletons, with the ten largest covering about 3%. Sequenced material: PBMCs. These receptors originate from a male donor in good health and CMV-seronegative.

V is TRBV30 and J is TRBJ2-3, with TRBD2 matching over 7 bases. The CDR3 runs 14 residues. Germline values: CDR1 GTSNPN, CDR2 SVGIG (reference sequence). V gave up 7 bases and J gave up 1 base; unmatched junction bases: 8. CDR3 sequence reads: CASNQAGRTDTQYF. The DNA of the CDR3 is TGTGCCTCGAACCAAGCGGGGCGCACAGATACGCAGTATTTT.

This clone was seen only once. The CDR3 DNA sequence: TGTGCCAGCAGCCTAGACTCCTACAATGAGCAGTTCTTC. It codes for CASSLDSYNEQFF. The rearrangement uses TRBV7-3 and TRBJ2-1; D remains unclear. This CDR3 has 13 residues. Germline CDR1 and CDR2: SGHTA and FQGTGA. V gave up 5 bases and J gave up 0 bases, with 5 bases separating them.

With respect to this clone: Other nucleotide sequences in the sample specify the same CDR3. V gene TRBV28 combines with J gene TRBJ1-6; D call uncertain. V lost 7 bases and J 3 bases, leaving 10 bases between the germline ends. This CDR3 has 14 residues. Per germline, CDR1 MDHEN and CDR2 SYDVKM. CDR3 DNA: TGTGCCAGCACTCCCGAGAGCTATAATTCACCCCTCCACTTT. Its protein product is CASTPESYNSPLHF.

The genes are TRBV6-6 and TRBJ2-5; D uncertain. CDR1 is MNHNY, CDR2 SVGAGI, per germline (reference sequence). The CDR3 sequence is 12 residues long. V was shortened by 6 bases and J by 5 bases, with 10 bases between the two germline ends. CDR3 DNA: TGTGCCAGCAGACCTTCAGGCGAGACCCAGTACTTC. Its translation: CASRPSGETQYF.

CDR3 sequence (DNA): TGTGCCACCAGCAGAGCTGAGGGACAGTTTCTCTCTGGAAACACCATATATTTT. It codes for CATSRAEGQFLSGNTIYF. The chain combines TRBV15 with TRBJ1-3; 7 bases fit TRBD1. The junction had 9 bases not matched to a gene; V was cut back by 1 base and J by 0 bases. The germline gives CDR1 LNHNV, CDR2 YYDKDF (reference sequence). This CDR3 has 18 residues.

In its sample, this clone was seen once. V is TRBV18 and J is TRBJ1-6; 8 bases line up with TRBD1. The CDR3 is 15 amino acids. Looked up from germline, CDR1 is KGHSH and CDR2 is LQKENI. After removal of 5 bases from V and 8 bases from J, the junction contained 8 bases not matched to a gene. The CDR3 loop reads CASSAGQGDYSPLHF. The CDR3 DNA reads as TGTGCCAGCTCAGCAGGACAGGGAGACTATTCACCCCTCCACTTT.

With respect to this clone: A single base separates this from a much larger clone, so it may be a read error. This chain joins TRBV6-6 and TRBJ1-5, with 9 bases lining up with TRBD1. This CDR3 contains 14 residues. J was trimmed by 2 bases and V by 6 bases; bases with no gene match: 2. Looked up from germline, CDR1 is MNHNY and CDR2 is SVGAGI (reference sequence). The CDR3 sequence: CASSRDRGNQPQHF. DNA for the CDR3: TGTGCCAGCAGCCGGGACAGGGGCAATCAGCCCCAGCATTTT.

Written as DNA, the CDR3 is TGTGCCATCAGTGAGTCGATGGACAGTAATCAGCCCCAGCATTTT. This translates into CAISESMDSNQPQHF. The chain joins TRBV10-3 to TRBJ1-5; D possibly corresponds to TRBD1 (6 bases). Trimming shortened V by 0 bases and J by 4 bases, and 10 bases separated the two germline ends. The CDR3 totals 15 residues. Germline V lookup: CDR1 ENHRY, CDR2 SYGVKD.